The sequence of this TCR beta chain was determined in a study of T cells in localized non-small cell lung cancer. This CDR3 has 15 amino acids. The germline gives CDR1 MNHEY, CDR2 SVGAGI. V lost 5 bases to trimming and J lost 0 bases, with 11 bases between them. Assay used: immunoSEQ multiplex PCR; TCRdb lists only in-frame clones, some missing. Here the sample spans 7,000 to 9,500 clones, roughly 89% being singletons. The clonotype originates from a female donor older than 55 with stage II squamous cell lung carcinoma. Source: peripheral blood, taken before any cancer treatment. The chain has TRBV6-5 and TRBJ1-3; perhaps TRBD1 as D (6 bases). As DNA, the CDR3 is TGTGCCAGCAGTGGAACAGGGCCCTCTGGAAACACCATATATTTT. Translating it yields CASSGTGPSGNTIYF.